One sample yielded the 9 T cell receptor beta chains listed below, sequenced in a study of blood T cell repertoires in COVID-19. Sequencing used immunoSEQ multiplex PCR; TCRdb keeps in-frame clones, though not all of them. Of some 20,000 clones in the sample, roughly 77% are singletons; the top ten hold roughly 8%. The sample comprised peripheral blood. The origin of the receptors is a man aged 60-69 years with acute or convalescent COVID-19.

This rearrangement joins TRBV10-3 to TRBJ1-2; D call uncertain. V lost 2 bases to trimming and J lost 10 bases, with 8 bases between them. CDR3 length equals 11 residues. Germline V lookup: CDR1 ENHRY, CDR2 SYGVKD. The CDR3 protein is CAISESTVYTF. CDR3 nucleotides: TGTGCCATCAGTGAGAGCACAGTCTACACCTTC.

CDR3 sequence: CASGLLGQGSQPQHF. The CDR3 bases are TGTGCTAGTGGTTTGCTGGGACAGGGGAGTCAGCCCCAGCATTTT. The V gene is TRBV12-5, the J gene TRBJ1-5, with TRBD1 identical over 10 bases. With 2 bases clipped from V and 6 bases from J, the junction kept 4 bases outside the gene matches. The germline CDR1 and CDR2 sequences are LGHNT and FRNRAP. This CDR3 is built from 15 residues.

The CDR3 nucleotides read TGTGCCAGCAGCCCACAGACAGGGGTCATTGGCTACACCTTC. This codes for CASSPQTGVIGYTF. J is TRBJ1-2 and V is TRBV5-5, with 8 bases that match TRBD1. This CDR3 has 14 amino acids. Germline trimming cut 4 bases from V and 7 bases from J; bases unmatched to any gene: 9. Germline CDR1 reads SGHKS; CDR2 reads YYEKEE (reference sequence).

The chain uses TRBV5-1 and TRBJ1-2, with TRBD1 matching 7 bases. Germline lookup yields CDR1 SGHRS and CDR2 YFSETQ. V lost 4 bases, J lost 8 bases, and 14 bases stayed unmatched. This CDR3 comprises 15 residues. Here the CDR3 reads CASSTTGREGDGYTF. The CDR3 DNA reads TGCGCCAGCAGCACGACAGGGCGGGAAGGGGACGGCTACACCTTC.

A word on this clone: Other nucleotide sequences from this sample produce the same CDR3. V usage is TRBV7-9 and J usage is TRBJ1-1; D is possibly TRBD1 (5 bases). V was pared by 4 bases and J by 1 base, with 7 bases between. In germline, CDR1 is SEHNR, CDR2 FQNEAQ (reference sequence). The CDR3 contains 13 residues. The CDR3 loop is CASSSQGNTEAFF. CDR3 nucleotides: TGTGCCAGCAGCTCCCAGGGGAACACTGAAGCTTTCTTT.

CDR3 DNA sequence: TGTGCCAGCAGCGCGGGGTACATGAACACTGAAGCTTTCTTT. It yields the protein CASSAGYMNTEAFF. The genes are TRBV9 and TRBJ1-1; D unclear. Germline CDR1 and CDR2: SGDLS and YYNGEE. Trimming took off 3 bases at V and 0 bases at J, with 9 bases between the two ends. CDR3 length: 14 residues.

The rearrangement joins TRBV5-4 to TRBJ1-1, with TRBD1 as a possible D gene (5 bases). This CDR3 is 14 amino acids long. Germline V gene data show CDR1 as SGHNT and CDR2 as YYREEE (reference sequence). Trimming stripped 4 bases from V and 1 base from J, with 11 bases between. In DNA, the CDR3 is TGTGCCAGCAGCCAAGGGGTCTCGAACACTGAAGCTTTCTTT. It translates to CASSQGVSNTEAFF.

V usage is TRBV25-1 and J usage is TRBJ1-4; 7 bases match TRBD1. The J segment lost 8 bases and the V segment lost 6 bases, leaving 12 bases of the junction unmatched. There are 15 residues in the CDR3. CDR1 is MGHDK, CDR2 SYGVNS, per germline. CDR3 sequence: CASSRQGQREEKLFF. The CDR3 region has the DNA TGTGCCAGCAGCCGACAGGGACAGCGGGAGGAAAAACTGTTTTTT.

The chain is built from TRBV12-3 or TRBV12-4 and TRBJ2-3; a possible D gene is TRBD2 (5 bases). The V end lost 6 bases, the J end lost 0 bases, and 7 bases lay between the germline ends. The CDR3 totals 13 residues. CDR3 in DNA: TGTGCCAGCAGAAAGCGGAGCACAGATACGCAGTATTTT. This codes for CASRKRSTDTQYF.